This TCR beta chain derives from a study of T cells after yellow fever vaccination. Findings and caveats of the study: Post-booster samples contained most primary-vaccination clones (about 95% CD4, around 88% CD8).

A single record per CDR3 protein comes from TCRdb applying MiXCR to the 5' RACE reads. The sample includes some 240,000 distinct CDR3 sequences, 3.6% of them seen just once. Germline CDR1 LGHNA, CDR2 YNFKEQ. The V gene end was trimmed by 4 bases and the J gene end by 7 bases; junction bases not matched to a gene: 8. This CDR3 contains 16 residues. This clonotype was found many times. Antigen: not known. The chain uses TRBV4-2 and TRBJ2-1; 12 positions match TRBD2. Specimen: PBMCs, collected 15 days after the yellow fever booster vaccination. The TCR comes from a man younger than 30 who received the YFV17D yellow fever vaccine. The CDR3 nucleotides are TGTGCCAGCAGCCCGGCGACTAGCGGGGGTTGGAATGAGCAGTTCTTC. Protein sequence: CASSPATSGGWNEQFF.